Shown below are 26 T cell receptor beta chains from a single sample sequenced in a study of blood T cell repertoires in COVID-19. Assay: immunoSEQ multiplex PCR; the TCRdb copy retains only in-frame clones and omits some. This repertoire shows roughly 250,000 clones, about nine tenths found once; its top ten account for 2.3%. Sequenced: PBMCs or T cells enriched from blood (not recorded which). These TCRs come from a middle-aged woman with acute COVID-19.

This chain uses TRBV7-3 with TRBJ1-1, with D hard to call. The CDR3 covers 13 residues. Germline CDR1 SGHTA, CDR2 FQGTGA. Trimming removed 4 bases at V and 1 base at J, with 7 bases between. CDR3 amino acids: CASSSNTNTEAFF. CDR3 DNA: TGTGCCAGCAGCTCCAACACGAACACTGAAGCTTTCTTT. Full variable domain (rest looked up from reference TRBV7-3 and TRBJ1-1): GAGVSQTPSNKVTEKGKYVELRCDPISGHTALYWYRQSLGQGPEFLIYFQGTGAADDSGLPNDRFFAVRPEGSVSTLKIQRTERGDSAVYLCASSSNTNTEAFFGQGTRLTVV.

This clone has a single count. The chain recombines TRBV11-2 with TRBJ2-7; possibly TRBD1 for D (6 bases). The V gene's germline CDR1 is SGHAT and CDR2 FQNNGV. This CDR3 region has 16 residues. V was pared by 4 bases and J by 5 bases, with 21 bases between. This chain's CDR3 is CASSSRTGPVSNEQYF. CDR3 nucleotides: TGTGCCAGCAGCTCCAGAACAGGGCCCGTTAGCAACGAGCAGTACTTC. Drawing the rest from reference TRBV11-2 and TRBJ2-7, the complete variable domain is EAGVAQSPRYKIIEKRQSVAFWCNPISGHATLYWYQQILGQGPKLLIQFQNNGVVDDSQLPKDRFSAERLKGVDSTLKIQPAKLEDSAVYLCASSSRTGPVSNEQYFGPGTRLTVT.

The V call is TRBV5-5, the J call TRBJ1-6; D is ambiguous. This CDR3 spans 15 amino acids. V was clipped by 1 base and J by 4 bases, with 9 bases between them. Germline V gives CDR1 SGHKS, CDR2 YYEKEE (reference sequence). The CDR3 is CASSLSTGYNSPLHF. In nucleotides, the CDR3 is TGTGCCAGCAGCTTGTCGACGGGGTATAATTCACCCCTCCACTTT.

V and J are TRBV3-1 (or the pseudogene TRBV3-2) and TRBJ2-7; 8 bases fit TRBD2. Trimming cost V 1 base and J 5 bases; bases outside gene matches: 10. The CDR3 is 16 amino acids. Germline V gene lookup returns CDR1 LGHDT and CDR2 YNNKEL (reference sequence). The CDR3 spells CASSQVHFSGGNEQYF. The CDR3 DNA follows: TGTGCCAGCAGCCAAGTTCATTTTTCGGGGGGGAACGAGCAGTACTTC.

About this clone itself: The same CDR3 also results from other DNA sequences found in this sample. The chain recombines TRBV7-9 with TRBJ1-2; perhaps TRBD1 as D (6 bases). This CDR3 has 12 amino acids. Germline V gives CDR1 SEHNR, CDR2 FQNEAQ (reference sequence). Trimming stripped 2 bases from V and 5 bases from J, with 6 bases between. Written as DNA, the CDR3 is TGTGCCAGCAGCTTAACAGGGTATGGCTACACCTTC. This encodes CASSLTGYGYTF.

The chain carries TRBV7-2 and TRBJ1-3; tentative D call: TRBD1 (6 bases). CDR1 is SGHTA and CDR2 is FQGNSA in the germline V gene. Trimming removed 5 bases at V and 2 bases at J, with 10 bases between. This CDR3 comprises 14 residues. In DNA, the CDR3 is TGTGCCAGCAGCCTACAGGGTACTGGAAACACCATATATTTT. It codes for CASSLQGTGNTIYF.

The gene calls are TRBV5-1 and TRBJ1-1; 9 bases fit TRBD1. Germline V CDR1 and CDR2: SGHRS, YFSETQ. Trimming cost V 3 bases and J 5 bases; bases outside gene matches: 5. This CDR3 has 14 amino acids. CDR3 DNA sequence: TGCGCCAGCAGCTGGGGACAGGGTAAGACTGAAGCTTTCTTT. Amino acids: CASSWGQGKTEAFF.

The V call is TRBV18, the J call TRBJ1-4; TRBD1 matches 7 bases. The J segment lost 5 bases and the V segment lost 6 bases, leaving 3 bases of the junction unmatched. The CDR3 length is 13 residues. Per germline, CDR1 KGHSH and CDR2 LQKENI. The CDR3 is CASSGQRNEKLFF. CDR3 sequence (DNA): TGTGCCAGCTCGGGACAGAGGAATGAAAAACTGTTTTTT. The whole variable domain, remainder taken from reference TRBV18 and TRBJ1-4, is NAGVMQNPRHLVRRRGQEARLRCSPMKGHSHVYWYRQLPEEGLKFMVYLQKENIIDESGMPKERFSAEFPKEGPSILRIQQVVRGDSAAYFCASSGQRNEKLFFGSGTQLSVL.

The V and J genes are TRBV19 and TRBJ1-2, with D unresolved. Trimming cost V 5 bases and J 2 bases, with 9 bases left between them. Germline V gene lookup returns CDR1 LNHDA and CDR2 SQIVND (reference sequence). The CDR3 runs 13 residues. The CDR3 DNA follows: TGTGCCAGTAGTCCCCGGAGCAACTATGGCTACACCTTC. Amino acids: CASSPRSNYGYTF.

This rearrangement joins TRBV28 to TRBJ2-7; TRBD2 might be the D (5 bases). Trimming pared 5 bases from V and 4 bases from J, leaving 21 bases between. The germline CDR1 and CDR2 sequences are MDHEN and SYDVKM. The CDR3 has 16 amino acids. As DNA, the CDR3 is TGTGCCAGCAGTCTTCTAGGAGCACTAGGTGTTTACGAGCAGTACTTC. Its protein is CASSLLGALGVYEQYF.

The rearrangement uses TRBV5-1 and TRBJ2-2; 9 bases align to TRBD2. The CDR3 has 16 residues. Unmatched junction bases numbered 4, after V lost 4 bases and J lost 0 bases. The germline V gene encodes CDR1 SGHRS and CDR2 YFSETQ. Here the CDR3 DNA reads TGCGCCAGCAGCCTGGGACTAGCCTCGAACACCGGGGAGCTGTTTTTT. Its translation: CASSLGLASNTGELFF.

This clone came up a few times. The CDR3 sequence: CASSSRVDNSPLHF. The CDR3 region has the DNA TGTGCCAGCAGTTCCAGGGTCGATAATTCACCCCTCCACTTT. The chain couples TRBV6-5 to TRBJ1-6, with a possible D match to TRBD1 (5 bases). CDR3 length equals 14 residues. The V end lost 4 bases, the J end lost 5 bases, and 9 bases lay between the germline ends. Germline V gene data show CDR1 as MNHEY and CDR2 as SVGAGI.

The rearrangement uses TRBV28 and TRBJ2-7, with unresolved D. The CDR3 totals 15 residues. Between the trimmed V and J ends, which lost 6 bases and 0 bases, there was a span of 15 bases. Germline CDR1 MDHEN, CDR2 SYDVKM. CDR3 protein: CASSSPVRSSYEQYF. The CDR3 DNA is TGTGCCAGCAGCTCCCCCGTCAGGTCCTCCTACGAGCAGTACTTC. The full variable domain, its missing parts supplied by reference TRBV28 and TRBJ2-7, is DVKVTQSSRYLVKRTGEKVFLECVQDMDHENMFWYRQDPGLGLRLIYFSYDVKMKEKGDIPEGYSVSREKKERFSLILESASTNQTSMYLCASSSPVRSSYEQYFGPGTRLTVT.

The chain combines TRBV18 with TRBJ1-4, with TRBD1 matching 7 bases. The germline V gene has CDR1 KGHSH and CDR2 LQKENI. V was clipped by 3 bases and J by 4 bases; unmatched bases: 2. CDR3 size: 14 residues. CDR3 sequence: CASSPRQGNEKLFF. CDR3 in DNA: TGTGCCAGCTCACCTCGACAGGGTAATGAAAAACTGTTTTTT.

This clone was seen only once. The V gene is TRBV2, the J gene TRBJ1-1; D might be TRBD1 (5 bases). CDR3 length: 13 amino acids. Deletions cut 6 bases from V and 13 bases from J, with 21 bases between. Germline loops: CDR1 SNHLY, CDR2 FYNNEI. In DNA, the CDR3 is TGTGCCAGCAGCAGTAAGACAGAACAAAGGTTTTTCTTT. Its translation is CASSSKTEQRFFF.

The V gene is TRBV6-4, the J gene TRBJ2-5; D gene ambiguous. The germline gives CDR1 MRHNA, CDR2 SNTAGT. The CDR3 has 12 residues. Trimming cost V 3 bases and J 2 bases, with 4 bases left between them. CDR3: CASSELQETQYF. CDR3 bases: TGTGCCAGCAGTGAGTTACAAGAGACCCAGTACTTC.

On this clone: The same CDR3 can be traced to other DNA sequences in this sample. The chain uses TRBV7-9 and TRBJ2-7; maybe TRBD1 (6 bases). The V end lost 1 base, the J end lost 3 bases, and 13 bases lay between the germline ends. CDR1 is SEHNR and CDR2 is FQNEAQ in the germline V gene (reference sequence). The CDR3 contains 15 residues. The CDR3 DNA reads as TGTGCCAGCAGCTTAGGTGGGGGCCCACACTACGAGCAGTACTTC. It yields the protein CASSLGGGPHYEQYF.

The V call is TRBV19, the J call TRBJ1-1; D is undetermined. The CDR3 runs to 13 residues. Trimming pared 7 bases from V and 4 bases from J, leaving 13 bases between. Germline lookup yields CDR1 LNHDA and CDR2 SQIVND (reference sequence). The DNA of the CDR3 is TGTGCCAGTATGGGGAGTTTGGGCACTGAAGCTTTCTTT. Residues: CASMGSLGTEAFF.

The chain is built from TRBV19 and TRBJ1-3; possible D gene TRBD1, 6 bases. The CDR3 runs to 13 residues. Trimming shortened V by 6 bases and J by 2 bases, and 8 bases separated the two germline ends. The V gene's germline CDR1 is LNHDA and CDR2 SQIVND (reference sequence). The CDR3 region is CASRAGAGNTIYF. The CDR3, as DNA: TGTGCCAGTAGGGCAGGGGCTGGAAACACCATATATTTT.

This rearrangement joins TRBV30 to TRBJ2-3; 7 nucleotides match TRBD2. The CDR3 is 14 residues long. Trimming took 0 bases from V and 4 from J; bases not matched to a gene: 4. Germline V gene sequence: CDR1 GTSNPN, CDR2 SVGIG (reference sequence). The CDR3 sequence is CAWSVGGRADTQYF. CDR3 sequence (DNA): TGTGCCTGGAGTGTCGGCGGGAGAGCAGATACGCAGTATTTT.

The V and J genes are TRBV7-2 and TRBJ1-4, with 9 positions matching TRBD1. The length of the CDR3 is 17 residues. The V segment lost 5 bases and the J segment 6 bases; nucleotides outside the gene matches: 13. Germline CDR1 reads SGHTA; CDR2 reads FQGNSA. The CDR3 protein is CASSNNRGLEFYEKLFF. In DNA form, the CDR3 reads TGTGCCAGCAGCAACAACAGGGGGCTGGAGTTTTATGAAAAACTGTTTTTT. Combining the CDR3 with reference TRBV7-2 and TRBJ1-4 gives the whole variable domain GAGVSQSPSNKVTEKGKDVELRCDPISGHTALYWYRQSLGQGLEFLIYFQGNSAPDKSGLPSDRFSAERTGGSVSTLTIQRTQQEDSAVYLCASSNNRGLEFYEKLFFGSGTQLSVL.

V gene TRBV11-3 combines with J gene TRBJ2-1; D is perhaps TRBD2 (6 bases). V lost 0 bases to trimming and J lost 0 bases, with 12 bases between them. Germline V gene sequence: CDR1 SGHNT, CDR2 YENEEA. The CDR3 runs to 17 residues. CDR3 amino acids: CASSLDGGSYSYNEQFF. The CDR3 region has the DNA TGTGCCAGCAGCTTAGATGGAGGGTCGTACTCCTACAATGAGCAGTTCTTC.

This rearrangement joins TRBV21-1 to TRBJ1-4; the table's D call of TRBD1 was not tested on the DNA. TRBV21-1 is marked as a pseudogene. CDR3 size: 19 residues. CDR3 loop: CASSPRGHGTDATNEKLFF. CDR3 sequence (DNA): TGTGCCAGCAGCCCCCGTGGCCACGGGACAGATGCAACTAATGAAAAACTGTTTTTT.

This sequence joins TRBV6-5 and TRBJ1-1; 7 bases are a match to TRBD1. The germline V gene encodes CDR1 MNHEY and CDR2 SVGAGI. V lost 0 bases and J lost 6; bases outside the gene matches: 4. The CDR3 extends over 14 amino acids. The CDR3 bases are TGTGCCAGCAGTTACTCGAACAGGGGCCCTGAAGCTTTCTTT. Translated, it gives CASSYSNRGPEAFF.

The chain couples TRBV13 to TRBJ2-7, with D possibly matching TRBD1 (6 bases). Germline V gene lookup returns CDR1 PRHDT and CDR2 FYEKMQ (reference sequence). Trimming stripped 5 bases from V and 0 bases from J, with 11 bases between. The CDR3 totals 14 residues. The CDR3 reads CASSGGVSSYEQYF. The CDR3 nucleotides read TGTGCCAGCAGCGGGGGCGTTAGCTCCTACGAGCAGTACTTC.

The V gene is TRBV6-2 or TRBV6-3, the J gene TRBJ1-6; D perhaps matches TRBD1 (5 bases). The ends were cut back, 5 bases at V and 0 bases at J, with 8 bases in the middle. Per the germline V gene, CDR1 is MNHEY and CDR2 is SVGEGT. CDR3 size: 15 residues. The CDR3, as DNA: TGTGCCAGCAGTCCCGACAGCTCCTATAATTCACCCCTCCACTTT. Encoded protein: CASSPDSSYNSPLHF.